One sample yielded the 26 T cell receptor beta chains listed below, sequenced in a study of cytomegalovirus exposure and HLA in healthy donors. The PCR made use of 60 Vbeta and 13 Jbeta primers. The protocol was immunoSEQ multiplex PCR, while the TCRdb copy is restricted to in-frame clones and leaves out a portion. The listing contains 200,000 to 250,000 clones. What was sequenced was PBMCs. All receptors come from a young woman in good health and CMV-seropositive.

The chain joins TRBV6-1 to TRBJ1-1; 8 bases are a match to TRBD1. The trim removed 5 bases at V and 1 base at J, leaving 6 bases unmatched. The CDR3 is 15 residues long. Germline loops: CDR1 MNHNS, CDR2 SASEGT. The CDR3 DNA reads as TGTGCCAGCAGTCGGACAGGGCAGGGGAACACTGAAGCTTTCTTT. It translates to CASSRTGQGNTEAFF.

The CDR3 DNA reads as TGTGCCACCAGCCCGAGCTACGGGACAGGACCATCCGGGGCCAACGTCCTGACTTTC. This gives the protein CATSPSYGTGPSGANVLTF. The V call is TRBV15, the J call TRBJ2-6; TRBD1 aligns across 8 bases. With V trimmed by 5 bases and J by 4 bases, 16 bases remained unmatched. Per the germline V gene, CDR1 is LNHNV and CDR2 is YYDKDF (reference sequence). The CDR3 sequence is 19 residues long.

The chain recombines TRBV6-6 with TRBJ2-7, with D possibly being TRBD2 (5 bases). Trimming removed 5 bases from V and 2 bases from J, with 16 bases in between. The length of the CDR3 is 15 residues. Germline CDR1 and CDR2: MNHNY and SVGAGI (reference sequence). The CDR3 sequence: CASSQREPYAYEQYF. CDR3 in DNA: TGTGCCAGCAGTCAACGGGAACCCTATGCCTACGAGCAGTACTTC.

The V and J genes are TRBV28 and TRBJ2-7; TRBD2 matches at 9 bases. The V segment lost 10 bases and the J segment 0 bases; nucleotides outside the gene matches: 10. CDR3 length: 15 amino acids. Germline CDR1 is MDHEN and CDR2 is SYDVKM. The CDR3 DNA reads TGTGCCACCTCTCCTAGCGGGACGAGCTCCTACGAGCAGTACTTC. This encodes CATSPSGTSSYEQYF.

V is TRBV19 and J is TRBJ1-2; D may be TRBD1 (6 bases). V shed 5 bases and J shed 4 bases, with 20 bases lying between them. The CDR3 is 16 residues long. Germline V CDR1 and CDR2: LNHDA, SQIVND (reference sequence). This CDR3 reads CASSQDRSISFYGYTF. CDR3 nucleotides: TGTGCCAGTAGTCAAGACAGGTCGATCAGCTTCTATGGCTACACCTTC.

The chain has TRBV30 and TRBJ2-3, with 7 bases identical to TRBD2. There are 16 residues in the CDR3. From germline, CDR1 is GTSNPN and CDR2 SVGIG (reference sequence). The junction had 8 bases not matched to a gene; V was cut back by 0 bases and J by 2 bases. CDR3 region: CAWSVLSGTYTDTQYF. The CDR3 coding sequence is TGTGCCTGGAGTGTTCTCAGCGGGACTTACACAGATACGCAGTATTTT.

This chain links TRBV6-5 with TRBJ1-2; TRBD1 matches at 9 bases. The germline CDR1 and CDR2 sequences are MNHEY and SVGAGI. The CDR3 is 14 residues long. The V and J ends lost 4 bases and 2 bases, in that order; junction bases with no gene match: 2. The CDR3 region is CASSWTGENYGYTF. The CDR3 DNA sequence: TGTGCCAGCAGTTGGACAGGGGAGAACTATGGCTACACCTTC.

The chain uses TRBV7-8 and TRBJ1-6; perhaps TRBD1 as D (5 bases). This CDR3 has 15 residues. Trimming stripped 1 base from V and 9 bases from J, with 13 bases between. Germline V gives CDR1 SGHVS, CDR2 FQNEAQ. The CDR3 spells CASSLVGGEGSPLHF. The CDR3 region has the DNA TGTGCCAGCAGCTTAGTCGGAGGGGAGGGTTCACCCCTCCACTTT.

The chain uses TRBV11-3 and TRBJ1-1; TRBD1 might be the D (6 bases). The CDR3 extends over 17 amino acids. The germline V and J ends were trimmed by 1 base and 4 bases, with 19 bases remaining between them. From germline, CDR1 is SGHNT and CDR2 YENEEA. CDR3 DNA: TGTGCCAGCAGCTTAGGGTGGGGGGGCCCCGGTTCCACTGAAGCTTTCTTT. It translates to CASSLGWGGPGSTEAFF. Combining the CDR3 with reference TRBV11-3 and TRBJ1-1 gives the whole variable domain EAGVVQSPRYKIIEKKQPVAFWCNPISGHNTLYWYLQNLGQGPELLIRYENEEAVDDSQLPKDRFSAERLKGVDSTLKIQPAELGDSAVYLCASSLGWGGPGSTEAFFGQGTRLTVV.

The rearrangement joins TRBV29-1 to TRBJ2-3; a possible D gene is TRBD1 (6 bases). Germline V lookup: CDR1 SQVTM, CDR2 ANQGSEA. CDR3 length equals 14 residues. V lost 2 bases and J lost 3, with 12 bases in between. CDR3: CSVERGQGTDTQYF. CDR3 nucleotides: TGCAGCGTTGAAAGAGGGCAGGGGACAGATACGCAGTATTTT.

This sequence joins TRBV5-6 and TRBJ1-1, with 8 bases that match TRBD1. The V gene end was trimmed by 4 bases and the J gene end by 1 base; junction bases not matched to a gene: 3. The CDR3 runs to 14 residues. From germline, CDR1 is SGHDT and CDR2 YYEEEE. The CDR3 nucleotides are TGTGCCAGCAGCCCCGGACAGGGGAACACTGAAGCTTTCTTT. It codes for CASSPGQGNTEAFF.

This sequence joins TRBV6-5 and TRBJ1-2; 9 nucleotides match TRBD1. CDR1 is MNHEY and CDR2 is SVGAGI in the germline V gene. This CDR3 has 14 residues. J was trimmed by 7 bases and V by 2 bases; bases with no gene match: 5. CDR3 nucleotide sequence: TGTGCCAGCAGTTACCCATACAGGGGGCCTGGCTACACCTTC. Amino acids: CASSYPYRGPGYTF.

The chain uses TRBV19 and TRBJ1-1; tentative D call: TRBD1 (5 bases). CDR3 length: 17 residues. The V and J ends lost 5 bases and 1 base respectively, with 20 bases between them. Germline loops: CDR1 LNHDA, CDR2 SQIVND (reference sequence). CDR3 nucleotides: TGTGCCAGTAGTGCCCCCCCCCGAGGAGGGACGAACACTGAAGCTTTCTTT. Protein: CASSAPPRGGTNTEAFF.

V gene TRBV29-1 combines with J gene TRBJ1-1, with 8 bases matching TRBD1. Germline CDR1 SQVTM, CDR2 ANQGSEA. The J segment lost 5 bases and the V segment lost 3 bases, leaving 8 bases of the junction unmatched. The length of the CDR3 is 14 residues. CDR3 in amino acids: CSVDVGQGWTEAFF. CDR3 DNA sequence: TGCAGCGTTGACGTCGGACAGGGTTGGACTGAAGCTTTCTTT.

This sequence joins TRBV6-1 and TRBJ2-7; TRBD2 aligns across 10 bases. The CDR3 has 18 amino acids. CDR1 and CDR2 from the germline V gene are MNHNS and SASEGT. Trimming removed 0 bases from V and 3 bases from J; junction bases left unmatched: 11. CDR3 sequence (DNA): TGTGCCAGCAGTGAAGCGGTAGCGGGAGGATCCCGTAACTACGAGCAGTACTTC. Protein sequence: CASSEAVAGGSRNYEQYF.

This chain uses TRBV7-8 with TRBJ2-5; 11 nucleotides match TRBD2. TRBJ2-7 explains the end of the DNA better; the J call may be wrong. This CDR3 has 16 amino acids. CDR1 SGHVS and CDR2 FQNEAQ come from the germline V gene. DNA for the CDR3: TGTGCCAGCAGCCTAGACCAGACTAGCGGGGATTACGAGCAGTACTTC. Translated: CASSLDQTSGDYEQYF.

The rearrangement links TRBV30 to TRBJ2-5; perhaps TRBD2 as D (6 bases). The CDR3 sequence is 12 residues long. V was trimmed by 1 base and J by 4 bases, leaving 7 bases between them. Germline CDR1 reads GTSNPN; CDR2 reads SVGIG (reference sequence). CDR3 sequence: CAWSAGGETQYF. As DNA, the CDR3 is TGTGCCTGGAGTGCCGGGGGAGAGACCCAGTACTTC.

The rearrangement joins TRBV6-5 to TRBJ1-2; 9 bases are a match to TRBD1. The CDR3 contains 14 residues. J was trimmed by 1 base and V by 5 bases; bases with no gene match: 2. CDR1 and CDR2 (germline): MNHEY, SVGAGI. CDR3 DNA sequence: TGTGCCAGCAGTAGGGACAGGGATAACTATGGCTACACCTTC. Translation: CASSRDRDNYGYTF.

The CDR3 DNA reads as TGTGCCAGCAGCTTAGAGGGCGGGACAGATACGCAGTATTTT. This codes for CASSLEGGTDTQYF. The chain combines TRBV7-9 with TRBJ2-3; tentatively, D is TRBD2 (5 bases). Per germline, CDR1 SEHNR and CDR2 FQNEAQ (reference sequence). There are 14 residues in the CDR3. V lost 1 base and J lost 3, with 8 bases in between. Supplemented by reference TRBV7-9 and TRBJ2-3, the full variable domain reads DTGVSQNPRHKITKRGQNVTFRCDPISEHNRLYWYRQTLGQGPEFLTYFQNEAQLEKSRLLSDRFSAERPKGSFSTLEIQRTEQGDSAMYLCASSLEGGTDTQYFGPGTRLTVL.

The chain has TRBV9 and TRBJ2-5; 8 bases align to TRBD2. The CDR3 loop spans 14 amino acids. The germline gives CDR1 SGDLS, CDR2 YYNGEE. Trimming at V came to 2 bases and at J to 4 bases, leaving 4 bases not matched to a gene. The CDR3 protein is CASSVTGGGETQYF. The CDR3, as DNA: TGTGCCAGCAGCGTCACGGGAGGGGGAGAGACCCAGTACTTC.

The chain recombines TRBV5-1 with TRBJ1-6; possible D gene TRBD1, 5 bases. The CDR3 covers 13 residues. Germline V gives CDR1 SGHRS, CDR2 YFSETQ. Trimming took off 4 bases at V and 8 bases at J, with 10 bases between the two ends. CDR3 sequence (DNA): TGCGCCAGCAGCCCGACAGAGGATTCACCCCTCCACTTT. This encodes CASSPTEDSPLHF. Complete variable domain (other parts from reference TRBV5-1 and TRBJ1-6): KAGVTQTPRYLIKTRGQQVTLSCSPISGHRSVSWYQQTPGQGLQFLFEYFSETQRNKGNFPGRFSGRQFSNSRSEMNVSTLELGDSALYLCASSPTEDSPLHFGNGTRLTVT.

This CDR3 reads CASSPYMNTEAFF. CDR3 DNA sequence: TGTGCCAGCAGCCCCTATATGAACACTGAAGCTTTCTTT. The chain couples TRBV2 to TRBJ1-1; D is ambiguous. This CDR3 has 13 amino acids. With 6 bases removed from V and 0 bases from J, the gap between germline ends came to 8 bases. CDR1 is SNHLY and CDR2 is FYNNEI in the germline V gene.

The chain has TRBV28 and TRBJ1-1; no definite D call. The CDR3 extends over 13 amino acids. Trimming took 5 bases from V and 10 from J, leaving 17 bases between them. CDR1 is MDHEN and CDR2 is SYDVKM in the germline V gene. The CDR3 region is CASSLKTTNSAFF. The CDR3 nucleotides read TGTGCCAGCAGTCTCAAGACGACTAACTCAGCTTTCTTT.

The rearrangement joins TRBV11-2 to TRBJ1-1, with 8 positions matching TRBD1. The CDR3 consists of 14 residues. Germline V CDR1 and CDR2: SGHAT, FQNNGV. Germline trimming cut 5 bases from V and 3 bases from J; bases unmatched to any gene: 5. This chain's CDR3 is CASSPDRGYTEAFF. As DNA, the CDR3 is TGTGCCAGCAGCCCTGACAGGGGTTACACTGAAGCTTTCTTT.

The CDR3 DNA reads as TGCGCCAGCAACCCATTCCCTGGCGGGGAAGTAGATACGCAGTATTTT. Residues: CASNPFPGGEVDTQYF. The genes are TRBV4-1 and TRBJ2-3; maybe TRBD2 (6 bases). With 7 bases removed from V and 5 bases from J, the gap between germline ends came to 22 bases. Germline V gene data show CDR1 as MGHRA and CDR2 as YSYEKL. The CDR3 has 16 residues.

V and J are TRBV28 and TRBJ1-1; no reliable D call. With 8 bases removed from V and 0 bases from J, the gap between germline ends came to 13 bases. The length of the CDR3 is 14 residues. CDR1 MDHEN and CDR2 SYDVKM come from the germline V gene. The CDR3 DNA reads as TGTGCCAGCTCCGAGGCCACGTTGAACACTGAAGCTTTCTTT. It is translated as CASSEATLNTEAFF.